One T cell receptor beta chain is described in this entry. The data originate from a study of technical replicates of blood from several donors. The germline V and J ends were trimmed by 6 bases and 5 bases, with 17 bases remaining between them. The CDR3 is made up of 15 amino acids. Germline CDR1 MNHNY, CDR2 SVGAGI (reference sequence). Sequenced by immunoSEQ multiplex PCR; TCRdb stores in-frame clones only, minus some. This table has roughly 90,000 clones, about 95% appearing once. Specimen: T cells isolated from PBMCs. The TCR sequence derives from a human donor in good health. The chain is built from TRBV6-6 and TRBJ2-1; D possibly corresponds to TRBD2 (6 bases). CDR3 nucleotide sequence: TGTGCCAGCAGCCTTCTAGCGAGAAAGGACAATGAGCAGTTCTTC. Encoded protein: CASSLLARKDNEQFF.